The 22 T cell receptor beta chains given below trace back to one sample, sequenced in a study of cytomegalovirus exposure and HLA in healthy donors. PCR involved 60 Vbeta and 13 Jbeta primers. TCRdb keeps only in-frame clones here, not all; method: immunoSEQ multiplex PCR. The sample contains about 110,000 clones, 65% to 90% of which appear only once. The sequencing input was PBMCs. These receptors originate from a woman in her thirties in good health and CMV-seronegative.

This chain links TRBV7-3 with TRBJ1-5, with a weak D call TRBD1 (6 bases). The CDR3 consists of 13 residues. Germline V CDR1 and CDR2: SGHTA, FQGTGA. V was trimmed by 5 bases and J by 6 bases, leaving 11 bases between them. As DNA, the CDR3 is TGTGCCAGCAGCCTGCAGGGGAGTCAGCCCCAGCATTTT. The encoded protein is CASSLQGSQPQHF.

The V gene is TRBV7-8, the J gene TRBJ2-7, with 8 bases fitting TRBD1. This CDR3 is 15 amino acids long. Germline V gene sequence: CDR1 SGHVS, CDR2 FQNEAQ. Trimming took 6 bases from V and 4 from J; bases not matched to a gene: 11. For the CDR3, the DNA is TGTGCCAGCAGTAGAATCGGACAGGGTCCGTACGAGCAGTACTTC. It codes for CASSRIGQGPYEQYF.

V and J are TRBV7-9 and TRBJ1-2; D possibly corresponds to TRBD1 (6 bases). The CDR3 extends over 15 amino acids. V dropped 1 base and J dropped 4 bases, with 13 bases sitting between them. Germline CDR1 reads SEHNR; CDR2 reads FQNEAQ (reference sequence). This CDR3 reads CASSLERTAGYGYTF. CDR3 coding DNA: TGTGCCAGCAGCTTAGAAAGGACAGCTGGCTATGGCTACACCTTC. Based on the CDR3 plus reference TRBV7-9 and TRBJ1-2, the full variable domain is DTGVSQNPRHKITKRGQNVTFRCDPISEHNRLYWYRQTLGQGPEFLTYFQNEAQLEKSRLLSDRFSAERPKGSFSTLEIQRTEQGDSAMYLCASSLERTAGYGYTFGSGTRLTVV.

The CDR3 DNA reads TGCGCCAGCAGTCAGGACGTAGCGGGGACTATCTGGTACGAGCAGTACTTC. It translates to CASSQDVAGTIWYEQYF. V gene TRBV23-1 combines with J gene TRBJ2-7; 8 positions agree with TRBD2. TRBV23-1 is annotated as an ORF whose role is uncertain. J gave up 4 bases and V 3 bases, and 14 bases lay outside the gene matches. This CDR3 comprises 17 residues.

The chain recombines TRBV5-1 with TRBJ2-7, with TRBD1 as a possible D gene (6 bases). The CDR3 sequence is 16 residues long. The germline V gene encodes CDR1 SGHRS and CDR2 YFSETQ. V lost 0 bases to trimming and J lost 5 bases, with 18 bases between them. The DNA of the CDR3 is TGCGCCAGCAGCTTGGATGACTTGGGGGCGGTCGACGAGCAGTACTTC. It yields the protein CASSLDDLGAVDEQYF.

The gene calls are TRBV11-2 and TRBJ2-7; 7 positions match TRBD2. From germline, CDR1 is SGHAT and CDR2 FQNNGV. The CDR3 contains 15 residues. Unmatched junction bases numbered 8, after V lost 1 base and J lost 5 bases. CDR3 bases: TGTGCCAGCAGCTTAGGTCTAGCGGCTAGCCACGAGCAGTACTTC. It is translated as CASSLGLAASHEQYF.

This rearrangement joins TRBV5-1 to TRBJ2-7, with D perhaps TRBD2 (5 bases). Trimming took off 0 bases at V and 5 bases at J, with 12 bases between the two ends. Germline V gene sequence: CDR1 SGHRS, CDR2 YFSETQ. There are 14 residues in the CDR3. In DNA form, the CDR3 reads TGCGCCAGCAGCTTGGGTGCCGGGAACCACGAGCAGTACTTC. Amino acid sequence: CASSLGAGNHEQYF.

This rearrangement joins TRBV6-1 to TRBJ2-1; D is perhaps TRBD2 (6 bases). V dropped 4 bases and J dropped 2 bases, with 12 bases sitting between them. The CDR3 is 15 amino acids. From germline, CDR1 is MNHNS and CDR2 SASEGT. CDR3 sequence: CASSVMSGPYNEQFF. The CDR3 bases are TGTGCCAGCAGTGTCATGAGCGGGCCCTACAATGAGCAGTTCTTC.

This chain joins TRBV27 and TRBJ2-7; TRBD1 aligns across 7 bases. V was pared by 2 bases and J by 1 base, with 11 bases of the junction left unmatched. Germline V gene lookup returns CDR1 MNHEY and CDR2 SMNVEV (reference sequence). This CDR3 has 17 residues. CDR3 coding DNA: TGTGCCAGCAGTTTACGGCAACAGGGGTATGAATCCTACGAGCAGTACTTC. Its protein is CASSLRQQGYESYEQYF.

As concerns this clone: Within the sample, other DNA sequences also encode this same CDR3. This chain links TRBV5-4 with TRBJ1-1; possibly TRBD1 for D (5 bases). With 0 bases removed from V and 1 base from J, the gap between germline ends came to 10 bases. Per the germline V gene, CDR1 is SGHNT and CDR2 is YYREEE (reference sequence). This CDR3 is built from 15 residues. The CDR3 DNA is TGTGCCAGCAGCTTGGGCGGGAGGGGGAACACTGAAGCTTTCTTT. It yields the protein CASSLGGRGNTEAFF. Full variable domain (outside the CDR3, taken from reference TRBV5-4 and TRBJ1-1): ETGVTQSPTHLIKTRGQQVTLRCSSQSGHNTVSWYQQALGQGPQFIFQYYREEENGRGNFPPRFSGLQFPNYSSELNVNALELDDSALYLCASSLGGRGNTEAFFGQGTRLTVV.

This clone has more than one count but fewer than ten. The chain carries TRBV19 and TRBJ2-7; TRBD1 aligns across 8 bases. The V gene's germline CDR1 is LNHDA and CDR2 SQIVND (reference sequence). Trimming removed 9 bases from V and 2 bases from J; junction bases left unmatched: 12. CDR3 size: 15 residues. Here the CDR3 reads CASALQGDGAYEQYF. Here the CDR3 DNA reads TGTGCCAGCGCATTACAGGGGGATGGAGCCTACGAGCAGTACTTC.

This clone appeared a single time. The chain combines TRBV5-6 with TRBJ2-1; 9 bases map to TRBD2. J gave up 1 base and V 4 bases, and 9 bases lay outside the gene matches. Germline V gene lookup returns CDR1 SGHDT and CDR2 YYEEEE. The CDR3 has 17 amino acids. The CDR3 bases are TGTGCCAGCAGCACCCGCAGCGGGAGGCGATCCTACAATGAGCAGTTCTTC. Its protein is CASSTRSGRRSYNEQFF.

V usage is TRBV28 and J usage is TRBJ2-2, with D maybe TRBD1 (5 bases). Between the trimmed V and J ends, which lost 6 bases and 4 bases, there was a span of 18 bases. The CDR3 is 16 amino acids. The V gene's germline CDR1 is MDHEN and CDR2 SYDVKM. As DNA, the CDR3 is TGTGCCAGCAGACCCCCTGTTGCAGGGCTCACCGGGGAGCTGTTTTTT. Its protein is CASRPPVAGLTGELFF.

This chain connects TRBV7-3 to TRBJ2-1; the match to TRBD2 covers 10 bases. Losses at the gene ends were 5 bases for V and 6 bases for J; bases not matched to a gene: 13. Germline CDR1 SGHTA, CDR2 FQGTGA. The CDR3 extends over 17 amino acids. In DNA form, the CDR3 reads TGTGCCAGCAGCCTCCTTGGGAGCGGGAGGGCGGCCAATGAGCAGTTCTTC. Translating it yields CASSLLGSGRAANEQFF.

The chain couples TRBV7-2 to TRBJ2-1, with 9 bases lining up with TRBD2. Unmatched junction bases numbered 6, after V lost 1 base and J lost 8 bases. Germline V gene data show CDR1 as SGHTA and CDR2 as FQGNSA. The CDR3 contains 15 residues. The CDR3 reads CASSLERGGVYEQFF. DNA of the CDR3: TGTGCCAGCAGCTTAGAGCGCGGGGGGGTATATGAGCAGTTCTTC. Full variable domain (outside the CDR3, taken from reference TRBV7-2 and TRBJ2-1): GAGVSQSPSNKVTEKGKDVELRCDPISGHTALYWYRQSLGQGLEFLIYFQGNSAPDKSGLPSDRFSAERTGGSVSTLTIQRTQQEDSAVYLCASSLERGGVYEQFFGPGTRLTVL.

The rearrangement uses TRBV28 and TRBJ2-7, with D hard to call. There are 11 residues in the CDR3. The germline CDR1 and CDR2 sequences are MDHEN and SYDVKM. Trimming left V 8 bases short and J 7 bases short, with 12 bases between. This CDR3 reads CASGVLMEQYF. In nucleotides, the CDR3 is TGTGCCAGCGGAGTTTTAATGGAGCAGTACTTC.

This chain links TRBV28 with TRBJ1-2; no clear D gene. Germline V lookup: CDR1 MDHEN, CDR2 SYDVKM. The CDR3 totals 15 residues. Trimming took off 1 base at V and 6 bases at J, with 15 bases between the two ends. The CDR3 region is CASSLSRVFGNGYTF. DNA for the CDR3: TGTGCCAGCAGTTTATCGAGGGTTTTTGGGAATGGCTACACCTTC.

The chain couples TRBV11-2 to TRBJ2-6; D is unresolved. Per germline, CDR1 SGHAT and CDR2 FQNNGV. Trimming took 3 bases from V and 0 from J, leaving 9 bases between them. This CDR3 contains 16 residues. The CDR3 DNA reads as TGTGCCAGCAGCTTCCCCCCGGGCTCTGGGGCCAACGTCCTGACTTTC. Its translation is CASSFPPGSGANVLTF.

The rearrangement joins TRBV6-4 to TRBJ2-1; 10 nucleotides agree with TRBD2. This CDR3 has 18 residues. The V segment lost 0 bases and the J segment 2 bases; nucleotides outside the gene matches: 7. Germline-derived CDR1 and CDR2 are MRHNA and SNTAGT. CDR3 in amino acids: CASSDSMNSGRTYNEQFF. The CDR3 coding sequence is TGTGCCAGCAGTGACTCAATGAATAGCGGGAGGACCTACAATGAGCAGTTCTTC.

This clone has only a few counts. The chain carries TRBV5-4 and TRBJ2-5, with a tentative D call TRBD1 (5 bases). Trimming left V 6 bases short and J 1 base short, with 13 bases between. The CDR3 totals 14 residues. Germline V gene data show CDR1 as SGHNT and CDR2 as YYREEE (reference sequence). The CDR3, as DNA: TGTGCCAGCAAGGTCATCGACAGCCAAGAGACCCAGTACTTC. Protein sequence: CASKVIDSQETQYF.

The rearrangement links TRBV5-1 to TRBJ2-2; D unclear. V was pared by 1 base and J by 4 bases, with 11 bases between. The CDR3 is 15 residues long. Looked up from germline, CDR1 is SGHRS and CDR2 is YFSETQ. CDR3 in amino acids: CASSLLSLTTGELFF. CDR3 DNA: TGCGCCAGCAGCTTGTTATCCCTAACCACCGGGGAGCTGTTTTTT. The complete variable domain, with remaining parts taken from reference TRBV5-1 and TRBJ2-2, reads KAGVTQTPRYLIKTRGQQVTLSCSPISGHRSVSWYQQTPGQGLQFLFEYFSETQRNKGNFPGRFSGRQFSNSRSEMNVSTLELGDSALYLCASSLLSLTTGELFFGEGSRLTVL.

CDR3 DNA: TGCAGCGTTGAGACAGGGGGATTTTCCAATGAGCAGTTCTTC. Encoded protein: CSVETGGFSNEQFF. The chain employs TRBV29-1 and TRBJ2-1, with 9 nucleotides matching TRBD1. The V gene end was trimmed by 3 bases and the J gene end by 6 bases; junction bases not matched to a gene: 6. Germline CDR1 SQVTM, CDR2 ANQGSEA. The CDR3 has 14 residues.